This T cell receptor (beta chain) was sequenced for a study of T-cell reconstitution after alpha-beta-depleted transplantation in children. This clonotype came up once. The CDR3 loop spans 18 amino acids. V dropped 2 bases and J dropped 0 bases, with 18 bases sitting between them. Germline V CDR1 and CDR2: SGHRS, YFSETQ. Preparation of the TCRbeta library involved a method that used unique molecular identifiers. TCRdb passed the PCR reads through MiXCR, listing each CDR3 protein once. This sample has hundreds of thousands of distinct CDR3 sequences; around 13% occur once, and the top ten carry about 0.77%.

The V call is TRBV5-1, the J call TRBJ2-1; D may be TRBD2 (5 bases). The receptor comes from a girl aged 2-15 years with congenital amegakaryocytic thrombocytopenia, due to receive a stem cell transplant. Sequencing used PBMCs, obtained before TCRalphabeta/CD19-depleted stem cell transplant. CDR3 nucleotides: TGCGCCAGCAGCTTTACGGCTAGCCGATTAATCTCCTACAATGAGCAGTTCTTC. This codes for CASSFTASRLISYNEQFF.